This T cell receptor beta chain was documented in a study of blood T cells in healthy people across ages. Then a second PCR, running about 6 to 11 cycles, was carried out with a sample-barcoded 5' primer and a J-beta primer mix. TCRdb reprocessed the 5' RACE reads via MiXCR and lists one record per CDR3 protein. The repertoire holds about 760,000 distinct CDR3 sequences, with approximately 60% as singletons. Trimming removed 5 bases at V and 6 bases at J, with 16 bases between. The CDR3 spans 14 residues. CDR1 MNHEY and CDR2 SMNVEV come from the germline V gene (reference sequence). Sequencing was carried out using blood. The TCR originated in a man aged 35 to 55 in good health. The chain is built from TRBV27 and TRBJ1-2; D not certain. The CDR3 region has the DNA TGTGCCAGCAGTCCCCGACTGGGGTGGGATGGCTACACCTTC. Protein sequence: CASSPRLGWDGYTF.